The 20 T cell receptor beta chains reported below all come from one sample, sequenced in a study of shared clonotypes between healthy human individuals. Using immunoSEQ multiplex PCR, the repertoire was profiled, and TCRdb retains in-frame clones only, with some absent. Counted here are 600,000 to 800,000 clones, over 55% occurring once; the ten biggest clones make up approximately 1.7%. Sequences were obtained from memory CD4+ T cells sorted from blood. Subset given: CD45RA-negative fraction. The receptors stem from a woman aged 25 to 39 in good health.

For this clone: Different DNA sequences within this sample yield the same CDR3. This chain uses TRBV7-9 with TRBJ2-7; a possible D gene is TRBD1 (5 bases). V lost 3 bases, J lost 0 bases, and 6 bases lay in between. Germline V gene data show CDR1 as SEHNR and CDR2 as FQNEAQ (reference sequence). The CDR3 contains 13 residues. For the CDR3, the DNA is TGTGCCAGCAGCTTGGACACCTCCTACGAGCAGTACTTC. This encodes CASSLDTSYEQYF.

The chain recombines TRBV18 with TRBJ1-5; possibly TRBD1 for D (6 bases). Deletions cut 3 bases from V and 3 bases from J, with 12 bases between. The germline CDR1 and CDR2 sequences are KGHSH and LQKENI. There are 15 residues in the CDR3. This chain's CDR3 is CASSPGQRINQPQHF. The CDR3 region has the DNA TGTGCCAGCTCACCGGGACAACGGATCAATCAGCCCCAGCATTTT.

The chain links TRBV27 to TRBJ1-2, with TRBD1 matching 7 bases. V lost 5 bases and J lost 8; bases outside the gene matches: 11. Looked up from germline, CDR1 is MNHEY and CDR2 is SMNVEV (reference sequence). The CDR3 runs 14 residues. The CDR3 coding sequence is TGTGCCAGCAGTCCTTCGGGACAGACGGGCGGCTACACCTTC. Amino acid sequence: CASSPSGQTGGYTF.

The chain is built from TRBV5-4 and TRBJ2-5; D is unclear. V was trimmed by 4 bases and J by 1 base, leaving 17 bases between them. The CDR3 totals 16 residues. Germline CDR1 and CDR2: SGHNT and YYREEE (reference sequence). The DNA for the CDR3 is TGTGCCAGCAGCGCCAATACCCCCAGACGCCAAGAGACCCAGTACTTC. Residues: CASSANTPRRQETQYF.

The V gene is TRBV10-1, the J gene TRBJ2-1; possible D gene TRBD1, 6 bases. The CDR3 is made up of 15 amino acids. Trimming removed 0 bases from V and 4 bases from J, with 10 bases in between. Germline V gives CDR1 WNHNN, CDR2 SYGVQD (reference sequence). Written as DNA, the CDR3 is TGCGCCAGCAGTGAGTCGAAAGGACAGTACAATGAGCAGTTCTTC. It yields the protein CASSESKGQYNEQFF.

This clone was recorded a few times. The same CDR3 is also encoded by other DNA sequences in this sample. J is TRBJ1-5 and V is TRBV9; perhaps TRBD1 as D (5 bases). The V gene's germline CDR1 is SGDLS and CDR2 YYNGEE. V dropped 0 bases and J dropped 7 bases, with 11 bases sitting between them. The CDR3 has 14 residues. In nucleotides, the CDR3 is TGTGCCAGCAGCGTAGATCAGGGAGGGCAGCCCCAGCATTTT. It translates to CASSVDQGGQPQHF.

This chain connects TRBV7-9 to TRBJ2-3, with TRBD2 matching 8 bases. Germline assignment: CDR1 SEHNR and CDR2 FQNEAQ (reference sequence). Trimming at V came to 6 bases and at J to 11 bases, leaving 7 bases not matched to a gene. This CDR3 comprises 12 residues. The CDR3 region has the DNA TGTGCCAGCAGTCGGGACCGGGAGGGGCAGTATTTT. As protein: CASSRDREGQYF.

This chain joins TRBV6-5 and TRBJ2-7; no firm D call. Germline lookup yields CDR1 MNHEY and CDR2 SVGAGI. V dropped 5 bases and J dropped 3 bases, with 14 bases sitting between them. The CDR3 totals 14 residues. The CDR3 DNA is TGTGCCAGCAGTCCCCGAAGAACGAACTACGAGCAGTACTTC. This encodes CASSPRRTNYEQYF.

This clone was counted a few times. DNA of the CDR3: TGTGCCAGCAGCTCGAGACAGGGTTCAAGAAGTGGCTACACCTTC. Amino acid sequence: CASSSRQGSRSGYTF. This chain connects TRBV7-2 to TRBJ1-2; TRBD1 matches 7 bases. Per the germline V gene, CDR1 is SGHTA and CDR2 is FQGNSA. Germline trimming cut 4 bases from V and 7 bases from J; bases unmatched to any gene: 12. The CDR3 sequence is 15 residues long.

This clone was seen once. CDR3 protein: CASSVQGSTNEKLFF. CDR3 nucleotide sequence: TGTGCCAGCAGTGTACAGGGATCAACTAATGAAAAACTGTTTTTT. This chain uses TRBV2 with TRBJ1-4; D is possibly TRBD1 (6 bases). Trimming pared 4 bases from V and 0 bases from J, leaving 9 bases between. The germline gives CDR1 SNHLY, CDR2 FYNNEI. CDR3 length equals 15 residues.

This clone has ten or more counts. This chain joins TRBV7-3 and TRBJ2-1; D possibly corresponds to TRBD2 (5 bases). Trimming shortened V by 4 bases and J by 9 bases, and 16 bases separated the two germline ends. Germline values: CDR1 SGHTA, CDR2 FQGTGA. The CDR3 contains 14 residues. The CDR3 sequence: CASSSSWVGSEQFF. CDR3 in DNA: TGTGCCAGCAGCTCGAGCTGGGTAGGGAGTGAGCAGTTCTTC.

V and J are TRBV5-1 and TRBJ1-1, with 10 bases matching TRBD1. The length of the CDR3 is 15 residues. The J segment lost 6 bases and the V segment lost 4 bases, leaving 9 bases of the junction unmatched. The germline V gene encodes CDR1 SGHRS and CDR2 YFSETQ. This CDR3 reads CASSRGQGSVPEAFF. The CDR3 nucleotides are TGCGCCAGCAGCCGGGGACAGGGGTCGGTCCCTGAAGCTTTCTTT.

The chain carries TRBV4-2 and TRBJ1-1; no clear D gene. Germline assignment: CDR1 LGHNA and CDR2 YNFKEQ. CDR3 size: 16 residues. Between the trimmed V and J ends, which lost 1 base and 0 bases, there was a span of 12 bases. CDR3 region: CASSQGLGTMNTEAFF. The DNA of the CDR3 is TGTGCCAGCAGCCAAGGTTTGGGAACCATGAACACTGAAGCTTTCTTT.

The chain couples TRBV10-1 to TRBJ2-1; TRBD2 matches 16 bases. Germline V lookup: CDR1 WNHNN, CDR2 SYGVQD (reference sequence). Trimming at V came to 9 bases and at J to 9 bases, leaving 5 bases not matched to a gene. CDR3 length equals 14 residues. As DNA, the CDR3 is TGCGCCAGAGGGACTAGCGGGAGGGAGGGTGAGCAGTTCTTC. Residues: CARGTSGREGEQFF.

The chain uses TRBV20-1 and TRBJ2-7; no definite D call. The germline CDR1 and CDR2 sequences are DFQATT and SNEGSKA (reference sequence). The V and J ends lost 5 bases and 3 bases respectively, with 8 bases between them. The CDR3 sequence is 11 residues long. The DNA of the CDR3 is TGCAGTGCTCCCGGTCTCTACGAGCAGTACTTC. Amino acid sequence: CSAPGLYEQYF.

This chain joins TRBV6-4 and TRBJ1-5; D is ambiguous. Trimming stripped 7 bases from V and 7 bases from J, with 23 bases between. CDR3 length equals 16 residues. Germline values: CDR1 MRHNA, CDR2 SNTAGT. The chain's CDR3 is CASTSPWRPIGQPQHF. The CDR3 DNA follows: TGTGCCAGCACCTCCCCTTGGCGGCCAATAGGACAGCCCCAGCATTTT.

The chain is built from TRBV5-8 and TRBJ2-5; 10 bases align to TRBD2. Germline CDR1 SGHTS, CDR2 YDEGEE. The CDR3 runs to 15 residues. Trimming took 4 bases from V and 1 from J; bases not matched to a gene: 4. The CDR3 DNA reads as TGTGCCAGCAGCCCACGGACTAGCGGCCAAGAGACCCAGTACTTC. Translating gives CASSPRTSGQETQYF. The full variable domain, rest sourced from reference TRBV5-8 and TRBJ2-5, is EAGVTQSPTHLIKTRGQQATLRCSPISGHTSVYWYQQALGLGLQFLLWYDEGEERNRGNFPPRFSGRQFPNYSSELNVNALELEDSALYLCASSPRTSGQETQYFGPGTRLLVL.

The DNA of the CDR3 is TGTGCCAGCAGTTCCGTACAGCTAGCGGGAGGGTGGAATGAGCAGTTCTTC. Translating gives CASSSVQLAGGWNEQFF. This rearrangement joins TRBV25-1 to TRBJ2-1, with TRBD2 identical over 12 bases. The V gene's germline CDR1 is MGHDK and CDR2 SYGVNS. J was trimmed by 7 bases and V by 5 bases; bases with no gene match: 12. The CDR3 runs 17 residues.

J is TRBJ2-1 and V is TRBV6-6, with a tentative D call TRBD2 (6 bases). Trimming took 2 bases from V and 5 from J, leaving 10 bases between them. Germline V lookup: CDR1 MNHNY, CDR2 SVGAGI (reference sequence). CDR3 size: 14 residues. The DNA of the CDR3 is TGTGCCAGCAGTTACAGGCGGGACCACAATGAGCAGTTCTTC. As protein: CASSYRRDHNEQFF.

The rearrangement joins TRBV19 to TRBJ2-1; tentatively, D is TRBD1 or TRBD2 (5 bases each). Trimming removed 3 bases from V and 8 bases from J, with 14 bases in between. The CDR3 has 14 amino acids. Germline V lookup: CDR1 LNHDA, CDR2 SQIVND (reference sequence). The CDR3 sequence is CASSIPGASHEQFF. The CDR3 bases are TGTGCCAGTAGTATCCCCGGGGCGTCGCATGAGCAGTTCTTC. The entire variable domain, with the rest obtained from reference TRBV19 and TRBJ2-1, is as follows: DGGITQSPKYLFRKEGQNVTLSCEQNLNHDAMYWYRQDPGQGLRLIYYSQIVNDFQKGDIAEGYSVSREKKESFPLTVTSAQKNPTAFYLCASSIPGASHEQFFGPGTRLTVL.